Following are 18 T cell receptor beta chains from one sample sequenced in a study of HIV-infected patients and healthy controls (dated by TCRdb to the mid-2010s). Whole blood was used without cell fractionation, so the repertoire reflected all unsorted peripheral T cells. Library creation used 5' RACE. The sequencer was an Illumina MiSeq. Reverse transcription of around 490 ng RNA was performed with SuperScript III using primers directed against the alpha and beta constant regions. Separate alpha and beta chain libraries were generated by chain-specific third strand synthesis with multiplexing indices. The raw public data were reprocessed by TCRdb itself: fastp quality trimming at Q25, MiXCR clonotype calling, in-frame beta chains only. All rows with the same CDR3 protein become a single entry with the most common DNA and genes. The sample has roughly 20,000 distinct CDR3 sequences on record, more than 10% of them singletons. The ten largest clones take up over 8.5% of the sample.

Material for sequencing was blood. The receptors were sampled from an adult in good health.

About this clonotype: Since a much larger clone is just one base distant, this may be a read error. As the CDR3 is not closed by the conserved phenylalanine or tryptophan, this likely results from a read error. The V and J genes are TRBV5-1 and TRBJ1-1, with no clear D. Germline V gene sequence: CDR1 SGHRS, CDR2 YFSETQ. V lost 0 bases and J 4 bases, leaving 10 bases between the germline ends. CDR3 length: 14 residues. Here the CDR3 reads CASSLGFEGTEAFV. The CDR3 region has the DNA TGCGCCAGCAGCTTGGGGTTCGAGGGCACTGAAGCTTTCGTT.

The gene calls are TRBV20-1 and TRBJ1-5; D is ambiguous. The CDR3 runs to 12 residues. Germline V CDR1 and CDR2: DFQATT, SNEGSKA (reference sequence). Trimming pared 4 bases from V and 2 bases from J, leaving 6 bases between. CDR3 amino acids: CSAIPGNQPQHF. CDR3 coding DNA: TGCAGTGCTATACCTGGCAATCAGCCCCAGCATTTT.

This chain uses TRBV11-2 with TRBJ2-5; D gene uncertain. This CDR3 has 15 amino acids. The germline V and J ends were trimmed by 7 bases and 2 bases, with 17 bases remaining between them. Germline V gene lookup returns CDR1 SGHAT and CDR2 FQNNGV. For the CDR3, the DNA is TGTGCCAGCACCCAAGGGCTGCGGCCTCAAGAGACCCAGTACTTC. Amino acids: CASTQGLRPQETQYF.

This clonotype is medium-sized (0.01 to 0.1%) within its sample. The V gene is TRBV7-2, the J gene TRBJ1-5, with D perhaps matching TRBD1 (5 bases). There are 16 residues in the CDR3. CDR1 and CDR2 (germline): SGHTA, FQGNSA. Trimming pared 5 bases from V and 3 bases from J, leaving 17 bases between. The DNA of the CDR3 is TGTGCCAGCAGCCCCCTAGCCGGGACGGTCAATCAGCCCCAGCATTTT. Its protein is CASSPLAGTVNQPQHF.

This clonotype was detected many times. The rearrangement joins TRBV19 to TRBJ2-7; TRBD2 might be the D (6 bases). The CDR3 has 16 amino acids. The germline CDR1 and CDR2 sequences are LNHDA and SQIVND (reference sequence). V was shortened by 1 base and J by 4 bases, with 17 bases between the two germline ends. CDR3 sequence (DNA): TGTGCCAGTAGTATAGCCGCCACCGGGGGACCTTACGAGCAGTACTTC. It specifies CASSIAATGGPYEQYF.

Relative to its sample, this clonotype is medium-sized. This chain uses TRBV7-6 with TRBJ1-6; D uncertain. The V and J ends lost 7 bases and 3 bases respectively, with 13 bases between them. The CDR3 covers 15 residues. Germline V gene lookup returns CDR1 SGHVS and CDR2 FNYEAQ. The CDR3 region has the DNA TGTGCCAGCACGTTACACCCGAACTATAATTCACCCCTCCACTTT. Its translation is CASTLHPNYNSPLHF.

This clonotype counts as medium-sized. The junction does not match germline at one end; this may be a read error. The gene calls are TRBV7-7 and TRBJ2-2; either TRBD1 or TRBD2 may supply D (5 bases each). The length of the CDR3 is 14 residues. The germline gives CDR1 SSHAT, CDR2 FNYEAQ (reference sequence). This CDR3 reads CASSSWGSTGELFF. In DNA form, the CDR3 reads TGTGCTAGCAGCTCGTGGGGGAGCACCGGGGAGCTGTTTTTT. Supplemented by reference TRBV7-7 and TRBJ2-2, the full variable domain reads GAGVSQSPRYKVTKRGQDVTLRCDPISSHATLYWYQQALGQGPEFLTYFNYEAQPDKSGLPSDRFSAERPEGSISTLTIQRTEQRDSAMYRCASSSWGSTGELFFGEGSRLTVL.

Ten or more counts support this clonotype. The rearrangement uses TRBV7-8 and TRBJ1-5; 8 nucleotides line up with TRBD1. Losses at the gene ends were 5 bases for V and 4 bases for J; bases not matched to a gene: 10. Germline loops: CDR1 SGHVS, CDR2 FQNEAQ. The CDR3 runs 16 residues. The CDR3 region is CASSRYGQGGNQPQHF. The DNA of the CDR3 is TGTGCCAGCAGCCGCTATGGACAGGGAGGAAATCAGCCCCAGCATTTT.

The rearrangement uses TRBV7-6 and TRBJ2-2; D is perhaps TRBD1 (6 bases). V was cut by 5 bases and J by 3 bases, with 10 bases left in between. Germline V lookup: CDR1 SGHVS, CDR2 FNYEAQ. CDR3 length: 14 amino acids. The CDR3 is CASSPGQHTGELFF. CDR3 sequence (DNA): TGTGCCAGCAGCCCCGGACAGCACACCGGGGAGCTGTTTTTT.

CDR3 protein: CASSLAGSSGNTIYF. In nucleotides, the CDR3 is TGCGCCAGCAGCTTGGCCGGAAGCTCTGGAAACACCATATATTTT. The genes are TRBV5-1 and TRBJ1-3; D gene unclear. There are 15 residues in the CDR3. CDR1 and CDR2 (germline): SGHRS, YFSETQ. The V end was cut by 0 bases, the J end by 0 bases, with 7 bases between.

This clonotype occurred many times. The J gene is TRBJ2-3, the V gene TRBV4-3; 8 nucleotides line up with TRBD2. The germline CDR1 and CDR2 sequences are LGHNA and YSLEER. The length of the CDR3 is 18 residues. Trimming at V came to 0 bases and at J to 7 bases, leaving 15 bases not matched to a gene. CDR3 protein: CASSQDYRLASLLNTQYF. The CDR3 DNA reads TGCGCCAGCAGCCAAGATTACCGACTAGCGAGCCTTCTGAATACGCAGTATTTT.

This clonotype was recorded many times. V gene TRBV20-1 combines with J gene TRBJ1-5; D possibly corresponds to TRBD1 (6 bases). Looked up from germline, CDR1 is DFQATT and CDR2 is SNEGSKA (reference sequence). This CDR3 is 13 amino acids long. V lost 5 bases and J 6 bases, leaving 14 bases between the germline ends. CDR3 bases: TGCAGTGCTGGGGGGGGGCCGGGTCAGCCCCAGCATTTT. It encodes CSAGGGPGQPQHF.

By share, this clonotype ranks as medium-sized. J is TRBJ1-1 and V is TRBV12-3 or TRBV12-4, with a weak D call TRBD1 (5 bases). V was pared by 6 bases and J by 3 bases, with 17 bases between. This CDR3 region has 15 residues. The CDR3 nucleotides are TGTGCCAGCAGACGGACCCTAGGGGAGTACACTGAAGCTTTCTTT. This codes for CASRRTLGEYTEAFF.

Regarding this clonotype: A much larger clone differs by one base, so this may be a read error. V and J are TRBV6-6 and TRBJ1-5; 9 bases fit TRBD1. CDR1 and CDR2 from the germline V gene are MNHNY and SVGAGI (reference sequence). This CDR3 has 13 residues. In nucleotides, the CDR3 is TGTACCAGCAGGGACAGGGACAATCAGCCCCAGCATTTT. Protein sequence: CTSRDRDNQPQHF.

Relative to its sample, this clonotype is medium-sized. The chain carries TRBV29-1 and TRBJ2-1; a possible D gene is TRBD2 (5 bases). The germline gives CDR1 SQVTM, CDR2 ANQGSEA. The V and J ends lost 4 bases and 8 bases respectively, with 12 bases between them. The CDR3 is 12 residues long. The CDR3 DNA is TGCAGCGTTGGGCAGCGGACGGATGAGCAGTTCTTC. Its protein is CSVGQRTDEQFF.

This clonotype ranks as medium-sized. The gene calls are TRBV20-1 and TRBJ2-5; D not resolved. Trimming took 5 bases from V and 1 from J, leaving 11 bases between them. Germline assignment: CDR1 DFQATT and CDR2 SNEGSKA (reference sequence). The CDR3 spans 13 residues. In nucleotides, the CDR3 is TGCAGTGCTTTCTCTCGGACCCAAGAGACCCAGTACTTC. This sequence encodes CSAFSRTQETQYF.

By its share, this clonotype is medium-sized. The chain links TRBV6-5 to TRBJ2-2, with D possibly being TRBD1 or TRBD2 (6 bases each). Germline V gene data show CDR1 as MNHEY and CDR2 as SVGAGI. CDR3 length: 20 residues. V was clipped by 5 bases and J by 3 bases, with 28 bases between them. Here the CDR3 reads CASSRGSPRGDKGDTGELFF. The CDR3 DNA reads TGTGCCAGCAGTCGCGGCAGCCCGCGCGGGGACAAGGGGGACACCGGGGAGCTGTTTTTT.

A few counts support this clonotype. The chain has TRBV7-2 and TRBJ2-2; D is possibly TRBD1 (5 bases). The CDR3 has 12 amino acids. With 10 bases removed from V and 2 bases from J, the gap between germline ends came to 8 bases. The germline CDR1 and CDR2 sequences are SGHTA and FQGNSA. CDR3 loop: CATDRNTGELFF. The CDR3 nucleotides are TGTGCCACCGACAGAAACACCGGGGAGCTGTTTTTT.